The 23 T cell receptor beta chains below come from one sample, sequenced in a study of graft-versus-host responses after intestinal transplantation (dated by TCRdb to the early 2020s). Receptors were amplified or captured by the immunoSEQ multiplex PCR assay. TCRdb took over this immuneACCESS table, retaining in-frame rearrangements with V and J assigned. Such tables are incomplete; in checked studies, under half of the missing clones stem from an unresolved V gene, and the remainder is unexplained. This sample lists 95,000 to 110,000 clones; approximately 94% were detected once. Roughly 1.2% of the sample lies in the top ten. The antigens of these receptors remain unknown. Interpreted using the paper, the time point label stands for: cells obtained before transplantation from donor or recipient. Here the sequenced sample was unstimulated CD8+ T cells sorted from spleen or lymph node cells, taken before intestinal transplant. Receptors originate from a human donor who received an intestinal transplant.

The rearrangement joins TRBV27 to TRBJ1-2, with 9 bases lining up with TRBD1. V gave up 0 bases and J gave up 8 bases; unmatched junction bases: 4. Germline V gene lookup returns CDR1 MNHEY and CDR2 SMNVEV (reference sequence). This CDR3 contains 14 residues. CDR3 nucleotide sequence: TGTGCCAGCAGTTTATCCCGGGACAGGGACGGCTACACCTTC. Translated: CASSLSRDRDGYTF.

This clone was seen just once. V is TRBV4-1 and J is TRBJ1-1; 11 nucleotides align to TRBD1. J lost 2 bases, V lost 7 bases, and 12 bases had no gene match. This CDR3 region has 17 residues. Germline lookup yields CDR1 MGHRA and CDR2 YSYEKL. The CDR3 nucleotides read TGCGCCAGCAACCCGGGACAGGGGGGCTCAATTAACACTGAAGCTTTCTTT. Translated: CASNPGQGGSINTEAFF.

The chain joins TRBV11-3 to TRBJ1-2; 7 positions agree with TRBD1. The CDR3 totals 11 residues. V dropped 10 bases and J dropped 6; count of bases not matched to a gene: 5. Germline CDR1 reads SGHNT; CDR2 reads YENEEA. The CDR3 DNA reads as TGTGCCACTTACACAGGGGATGGCTACACCTTC. The encoded protein is CATYTGDGYTF.

The rearrangement joins TRBV7-9 to TRBJ2-7; 7 bases line up with TRBD2. The CDR3 runs to 16 residues. CDR1 is SEHNR and CDR2 is FQNEAQ in the germline V gene (reference sequence). The trim removed 5 bases at V and 3 bases at J, leaving 13 bases unmatched. The CDR3 loop reads CASSPPPGAGNYEQYF. CDR3 nucleotides: TGTGCCAGCAGCCCGCCACCGGGAGCGGGGAACTACGAGCAGTACTTC. The whole variable domain, filled in from reference TRBV7-9 and TRBJ2-7, reads DTGVSQNPRHKITKRGQNVTFRCDPISEHNRLYWYRQTLGQGPEFLTYFQNEAQLEKSRLLSDRFSAERPKGSFSTLEIQRTEQGDSAMYLCASSPPPGAGNYEQYFGPGTRLTVT.

The chain employs TRBV5-6 and TRBJ1-1; TRBD1 aligns across 8 bases. J lost 8 bases, V lost 2 bases, and 2 bases had no gene match. The CDR3 is 12 amino acids. CDR1 is SGHDT, CDR2 YYEEEE, per germline. The CDR3 loop is CASSFRDREAFF. The CDR3 bases are TGTGCCAGCAGCTTTCGGGACAGGGAAGCTTTCTTT.

The chain employs TRBV19 and TRBJ2-1; 8 bases align to TRBD1. The trim removed 1 base at V and 1 base at J, leaving 3 bases unmatched. The CDR3 runs 16 residues. Germline CDR1 and CDR2: LNHDA and SQIVND (reference sequence). The chain's CDR3 is CASSIADRVSYNEQFF. The CDR3 DNA sequence: TGTGCCAGTAGTATAGCGGACAGGGTGTCCTACAATGAGCAGTTCTTC.

The chain combines TRBV13 with TRBJ2-3; TRBD2 aligns across 12 bases. Germline V gene sequence: CDR1 PRHDT, CDR2 FYEKMQ (reference sequence). After removal of 6 bases from V and 1 base from J, the junction contained 5 bases not matched to a gene. This CDR3 has 16 amino acids. The CDR3: CASSILAGGGTDTQYF. DNA for the CDR3: TGTGCCAGCAGTATACTAGCGGGGGGTGGCACAGATACGCAGTATTTT.

V is TRBV5-1 and J is TRBJ2-2; no reliable D call. In germline, CDR1 is SGHRS, CDR2 YFSETQ. This CDR3 is 13 amino acids long. V lost 4 bases to trimming and J lost 5 bases, with 9 bases between them. Here the CDR3 DNA reads TGCGCCAGCAGCCATTCGACGACCGGGGAGCTGTTTTTT. It specifies CASSHSTTGELFF.

The rearrangement uses TRBV4-1 and TRBJ1-5; unclear D gene. Looked up from germline, CDR1 is MGHRA and CDR2 is YSYEKL. This CDR3 has 16 residues. V was pared by 1 base and J by 2 bases, with 12 bases between. CDR3 in amino acids: CASSQGATHGNQPQHF. As DNA, the CDR3 is TGCGCCAGCAGCCAAGGGGCCACCCATGGCAATCAGCCCCAGCATTTT.

This chain joins TRBV2 and TRBJ1-1; D is perhaps TRBD1 (5 bases). Germline CDR1 and CDR2: SNHLY and FYNNEI. The CDR3 has 14 amino acids. Deletions cut 6 bases from V and 7 bases from J, with 18 bases between. In DNA form, the CDR3 reads TGTGCCAGCAGGAATCTGACAGTTTTCGGTGAAGCTTTCTTT. It translates to CASRNLTVFGEAFF.

This sequence joins TRBV7-2 and TRBJ2-7, with TRBD1 matching over 8 bases. From germline, CDR1 is SGHTA and CDR2 FQGNSA. V dropped 6 bases and J dropped 0; count of bases not matched to a gene: 4. The CDR3 consists of 14 residues. The CDR3 coding sequence is TGTGCCAGCAGTTCAGGGGGCCTCTCCTACGAGCAGTACTTC. It translates to CASSSGGLSYEQYF.

The J gene is TRBJ2-7, the V gene TRBV6-7, with 7 bases aligning to TRBD2. TRBV6-7 is classed as an ORF, of uncertain function. The CDR3 sequence is 15 residues long. This CDR3 reads CQIGTIGGLAYEQYF. In DNA, the CDR3 is TGTCAAATCGGGACTATCGGCGGCTTGGCATACGAGCAGTACTTC.

The V gene is TRBV14, the J gene TRBJ2-1, with D maybe TRBD2 (6 bases). V was shortened by 4 bases and J by 10 bases, with 14 bases between the two germline ends. The V gene's germline CDR1 is SGHDN and CDR2 FVKESK. CDR3 length: 13 residues. CDR3 protein: CASSPTLTSEQFF. DNA of the CDR3: TGTGCCAGCAGCCCCACCCTTACTAGCGAGCAGTTCTTC.

V is TRBV6-5 and J is TRBJ2-1, with D uncertain. V was pared by 2 bases and J by 8 bases, with 4 bases between. Germline V gene sequence: CDR1 MNHEY, CDR2 SVGAGI. There are 11 residues in the CDR3. DNA for the CDR3: TGTGCCAGCAGTTACGCCGATGAGCAGTTCTTC. This gives the protein CASSYADEQFF.

The chain employs TRBV9 and TRBJ1-3; D is uncertain. There are 13 residues in the CDR3. Germline V gives CDR1 SGDLS, CDR2 YYNGEE. The V end lost 3 bases, the J end lost 1 base, and 5 bases lay between the germline ends. In DNA, the CDR3 is TGTGCCAGCAGCGGACCATCTGGAAACACCATATATTTT. It yields the protein CASSGPSGNTIYF.

This clone was recorded only once. The rearrangement joins TRBV18 to TRBJ2-2; D is uncertain. CDR3 size: 15 residues. Trimming stripped 3 bases from V and 3 bases from J, with 11 bases between. The germline CDR1 and CDR2 sequences are KGHSH and LQKENI. The CDR3 DNA is TGTGCCAGCTCACCCGTCGGTTCAGACACCGGGGAGCTGTTTTTT. Translation gives CASSPVGSDTGELFF.

V and J are TRBV11-2 and TRBJ2-7; D is perhaps TRBD1 or TRBD2 (5 bases each). The CDR3 length is 17 residues. The germline gives CDR1 SGHAT, CDR2 FQNNGV. The germline V and J ends were trimmed by 3 bases and 1 base, with 19 bases remaining between them. The DNA of the CDR3 is TGTGCCAGCAGCTTGGGAGAGTTTAGGGGTGGGTCCTACGAGCAGTACTTC. The encoded protein is CASSLGEFRGGSYEQYF.

J is TRBJ2-3 and V is TRBV27; no firm D call. The V end was cut by 4 bases, the J end by 0 bases, with 8 bases between. Germline V gene lookup returns CDR1 MNHEY and CDR2 SMNVEV (reference sequence). The CDR3 sequence is 14 residues long. The CDR3 bases are TGTGCCAGCAGTTCTAGGGTCAGCACAGATACGCAGTATTTT. Amino acids: CASSSRVSTDTQYF.

As regards this clone: This specimen includes other DNA sequences encoding the same CDR3. The rearrangement uses TRBV4-2 and TRBJ1-1; D perhaps matches TRBD1 (5 bases). Germline loops: CDR1 LGHNA, CDR2 YNFKEQ. CDR3 size: 13 residues. V was clipped by 3 bases and J by 2 bases, with 7 bases between them. For the CDR3, the DNA is TGTGCCAGCAGCCAGGGGGGAAACACTGAAGCTTTCTTT. The encoded protein is CASSQGGNTEAFF.

V and J are TRBV6-1 and TRBJ1-1; a possible D gene is TRBD1 (6 bases). Germline V gene sequence: CDR1 MNHNS, CDR2 SASEGT. V was cut by 3 bases and J by 4 bases, with 12 bases left in between. This CDR3 contains 14 residues. The CDR3 region is CASSEGALATEAFF. DNA of the CDR3: TGTGCCAGCAGTGAGGGGGCGCTTGCCACTGAAGCTTTCTTT.

The V gene is TRBV5-6, the J gene TRBJ2-5; possibly TRBD1 or TRBD2 for D (5 bases each). V lost 0 bases and J lost 1, with 10 bases in between. Germline CDR1 SGHDT, CDR2 YYEEEE. The CDR3 sequence is 15 residues long. The CDR3 here is CASSLARGPQETQYF. CDR3 nucleotides: TGTGCCAGCAGCTTGGCCCGGGGCCCCCAAGAGACCCAGTACTTC.

The rearrangement joins TRBV4-2 to TRBJ1-5, with 9 bases aligning to TRBD1. The trim removed 2 bases at V and 8 bases at J, leaving 7 bases unmatched. This CDR3 is built from 15 residues. CDR1 is LGHNA and CDR2 is YNFKEQ in the germline V gene. CDR3 DNA: TGTGCCAGCAGCCAAACTACAGGGGGCGTAGAGCCCCAGCATTTT. Its translation is CASSQTTGGVEPQHF.

The chain is built from TRBV6-1 and TRBJ2-3; unclear D gene. The germline CDR1 and CDR2 sequences are MNHNS and SASEGT. V was cut by 0 bases and J by 0 bases, with 7 bases left in between. CDR3 length: 15 residues. CDR3 residues: CASSEAAPSTDTQYF. The CDR3 DNA is TGTGCCAGCAGTGAAGCGGCCCCTAGCACAGATACGCAGTATTTT.